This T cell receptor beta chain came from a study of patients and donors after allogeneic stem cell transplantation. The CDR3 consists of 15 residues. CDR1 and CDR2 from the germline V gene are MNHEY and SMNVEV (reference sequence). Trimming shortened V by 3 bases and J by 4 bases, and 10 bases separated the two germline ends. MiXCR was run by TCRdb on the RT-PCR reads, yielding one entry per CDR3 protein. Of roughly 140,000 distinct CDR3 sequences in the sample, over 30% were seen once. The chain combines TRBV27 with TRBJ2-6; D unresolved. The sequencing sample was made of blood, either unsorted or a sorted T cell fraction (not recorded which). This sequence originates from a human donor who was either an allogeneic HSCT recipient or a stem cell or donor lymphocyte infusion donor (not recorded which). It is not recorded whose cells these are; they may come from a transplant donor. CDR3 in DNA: TGTGCCAGCAGTTTCTCATGGGCCGGGGCCAACGTCCTGACTTTC. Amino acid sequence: CASSFSWAGANVLTF.